This is a list of T cell receptor beta chains from one sample in a study of cytomegalovirus exposure and HLA in healthy donors. The assay was immunoSEQ multiplex PCR, and TCRdb's table has in-frame clones only and misses some. In the table there are around 160,000 clones, about 71% of which are singletons. Sequenced sample: PBMCs. The receptor source for this set is a woman between 40 and 55 years old in good health and CMV-seropositive. CDR3s leave out the opening cysteine and the closing phenylalanine or tryptophan. Each record gives: V gene, J gene, CDR3 protein.

>TRBV28|TRBJ2-5
ASSPSGKQETQY
>TRBV28|TRBJ2-2
ASRRFGAPTGELF
>TRBV6-1|TRBJ1-1
ASSDSQGRTEAF
>TRBV5-4|TRBJ2-2
ASSLGQGGTGELF
>TRBV4-3|TRBJ1-2
ASSQDTVVGYT
>TRBV18|TRBJ1-5
ASSHGDVSNQPQH
>TRBV28|TRBJ1-5
ASFPGTGYNQPQH
>TRBV7-2|TRBJ2-3
ASSFKSGPDTQY
>TRBV27|TRBJ1-5
ASSPYRVDQPQH
>TRBV7-8|TRBJ2-3
ASSPPGGTNTDTQY
>TRBV15|TRBJ1-2
ATSRGKGPAGAGGYT
>TRBV7-2|TRBJ2-3
ASSLAPLAGVTDTQY
>TRBV27|TRBJ2-1
ASIRLAGVWGNEQF
>TRBV5-4|TRBJ2-1
ASSLDGSSYNEQF
>TRBV5-1|TRBJ1-2
ASSTDSGANYGYT
>TRBV5-1|TRBJ2-7
ASGRSQGYEQY